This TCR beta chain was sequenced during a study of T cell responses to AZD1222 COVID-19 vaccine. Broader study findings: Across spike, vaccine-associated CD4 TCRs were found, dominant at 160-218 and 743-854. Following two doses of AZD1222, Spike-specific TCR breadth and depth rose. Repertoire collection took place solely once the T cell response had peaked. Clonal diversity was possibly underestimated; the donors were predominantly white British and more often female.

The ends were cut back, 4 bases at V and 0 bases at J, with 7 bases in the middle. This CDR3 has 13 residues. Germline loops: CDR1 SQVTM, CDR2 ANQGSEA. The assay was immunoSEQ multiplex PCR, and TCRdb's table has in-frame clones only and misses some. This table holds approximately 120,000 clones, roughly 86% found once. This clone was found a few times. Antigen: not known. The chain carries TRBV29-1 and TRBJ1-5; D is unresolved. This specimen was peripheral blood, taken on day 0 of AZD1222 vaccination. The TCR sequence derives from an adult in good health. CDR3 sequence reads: CSVALGSNQPQHF. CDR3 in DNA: TGCAGCGTTGCACTGGGTAGCAATCAGCCCCAGCATTTT.